Listed here is a single T cell receptor (beta chain). The entry originates in a study of T cell responses to AZD1222 COVID-19 vaccine. Assay: immunoSEQ multiplex PCR; the TCRdb copy retains only in-frame clones and omits some. The sample includes 65,000 to 85,000 clones, around 88% of them seen just once. With 0 bases removed from V and 7 bases from J, the gap between germline ends came to 8 bases. The CDR3 length is 13 residues. Germline CDR1 SGDLS, CDR2 YYNGEE. V and J are TRBV9 and TRBJ1-5; D unresolved. This clonotype was sampled from an adult who received the MenACWY meningococcal vaccine as a control. The source was peripheral blood, collected 28 days after the second dose of the MenACWY control vaccine. The CDR3 DNA reads as TGTGCCAGCAGCGTAGGGGTTTGGCAGCCCCAGCATTTT. It translates to CASSVGVWQPQHF.